This T cell receptor (beta chain) stems from a study of T-cell reconstitution after alpha-beta-depleted transplantation in children. Study results and caveats: For some patients, TCRbeta diversity was high at day 60 because of recipient T cells and thymic progenitors that survived. Roughly two months post-transplant, alpha-beta T cells reportedly originated from several hundred graft clones that had expanded. Most T-cell counts and diversity one year after the transplant came from T cells that were newly produced.

Unique molecular identifiers were used in preparing the TCRbeta library. TCRdb re-analysed the PCR reads in MiXCR, keeping a single row per CDR3 protein. This table has about 190,000 distinct CDR3 sequences, over 8.5% appearing once. This clonotype has ten or more counts. Its target is not known. J lost 3 bases, V lost 6 bases, and 7 bases had no gene match. CDR3 length equals 15 residues. CDR1 is MRHNA and CDR2 is SNTAGT in the germline V gene. Sequencing was performed on PBMCs, taken before TCRalphabeta/CD19-depleted stem cell transplant. The clonotype was recovered from a boy between 2 and 10 years old with acute myeloid leukemia, due to receive a stem cell transplant. The chain is built from TRBV6-4 and TRBJ2-3, with 9 positions matching TRBD2. The CDR3 DNA follows: TGTGCCAGCAGCAATCAAGCGGGGGGTACAGATACGCAGTATTTT. Its protein is CASSNQAGGTDTQYF.